The present T cell receptor beta chain was sequenced within a study of CD4 T cells in relation to SARS-CoV-2 and coronaviruses. As for the study in general: The negative reference was HIV-1 Nef peptide pool or peptide-free culture.

CD4+ T cells from unexposed donors were obtained before the COVID-19 pandemic (2011-2018). The cells were cultured for roughly 11 days before CD4+ T cells were isolated. Assay: immunoSEQ multiplex PCR; the TCRdb copy retains only in-frame clones and omits some. Among about 26,000 clones listed, more than 60% were seen once. For this clone: Antigen unknown.

Per germline, CDR1 MNHEY and CDR2 SMNVEV (reference sequence). This CDR3 has 15 residues. J was trimmed by 2 bases and V by 6 bases; bases with no gene match: 6. Sequenced input: CD4+ T cells from PBMCs, cultured in vitro. The chain joins TRBV27 to TRBJ2-5, with 10 bases fitting TRBD1. The TCR originated in a human donor in good health. CDR3 bases: TGTGCCAGCAGGGACCTGGGACAGGGGCAAGAGACCCAGTACTTC. Protein sequence: CASRDLGQGQETQYF.